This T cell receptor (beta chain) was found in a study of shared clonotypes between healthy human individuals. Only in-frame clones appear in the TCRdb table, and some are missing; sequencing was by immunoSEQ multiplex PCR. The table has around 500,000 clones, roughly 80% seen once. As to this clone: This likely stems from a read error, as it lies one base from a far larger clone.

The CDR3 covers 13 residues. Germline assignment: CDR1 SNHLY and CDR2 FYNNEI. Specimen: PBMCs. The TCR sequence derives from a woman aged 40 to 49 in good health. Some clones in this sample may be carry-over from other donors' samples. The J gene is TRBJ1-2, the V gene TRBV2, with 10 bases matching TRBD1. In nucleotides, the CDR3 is TGTGCCAGCAGCGGGACAGGGGATTATGGCTACGCCTTC. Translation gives CASSGTGDYGYAF.